The source of this T cell receptor beta chain is a study of blood T cell repertoires in COVID-19. About the study: Researchers got acute and convalescent COVID-19 samples from the United States, Italy and Spain. T cells, B-cell-depleted T cells, or PBMCs supplied cDNA or gDNA.

The germline V gene has CDR1 KGHSH and CDR2 LQKENI. The V end lost 4 bases, the J end lost 4 bases, and 16 bases lay between the germline ends. This CDR3 region has 15 residues. Source study methods: Researchers report that nucleated cell counts were estimated from reference gene primer amplification. Measured with immunoSEQ multiplex PCR; TCRdb has only the in-frame clones, and not every one. V and J calls and clone size follow that table, whereas D and trimming were derived from the DNA. The sample lists 230,000 or so clones; approximately 80% were seen once. The TCR comes from a woman in her 40s who had recovered from COVID-19. V gene TRBV18 combines with J gene TRBJ1-2; TRBD1 might be the D (6 bases). Sequenced material: peripheral blood. The CDR3, as DNA: TGTGCCAGCTCACGTGACAGGACCGGTATCTATGGCTACACCTTC. Its protein is CASSRDRTGIYGYTF.